Sequencing of this T cell receptor beta chain was carried out in a study of blood T cell repertoires in COVID-19. Study context: Acute and convalescent COVID-19 samples came from the United States, Italy and Spain. Nucleic acid was either cDNA or gDNA, and it came from T cells, B-cell-depleted T cells, or PBMCs.

In the original workflow: Counts of nucleated cells, estimated from reference gene primer amplification, were obtained. Here immunoSEQ multiplex PCR was the method, and the copy in TCRdb shows in-frame clones only, minus some. That table is the source of V, J and clone size, and D and trimming were worked out from the DNA. This table holds 150,000 or so clones, almost 85% found once. Per germline, CDR1 LNHDA and CDR2 SQIVND (reference sequence). This CDR3 comprises 16 residues. After removal of 3 bases from V and 4 bases from J, the junction contained 10 bases not matched to a gene. The chain has TRBV19 and TRBJ2-3; 7 bases map to TRBD1. The sequence was obtained from a middle-aged man who had recovered from COVID-19. The sample was peripheral blood. CDR3 loop: CASSIGQDHRADTQYF. The CDR3, as DNA: TGTGCCAGTAGTATCGGACAGGATCACCGTGCAGATACGCAGTATTTT.